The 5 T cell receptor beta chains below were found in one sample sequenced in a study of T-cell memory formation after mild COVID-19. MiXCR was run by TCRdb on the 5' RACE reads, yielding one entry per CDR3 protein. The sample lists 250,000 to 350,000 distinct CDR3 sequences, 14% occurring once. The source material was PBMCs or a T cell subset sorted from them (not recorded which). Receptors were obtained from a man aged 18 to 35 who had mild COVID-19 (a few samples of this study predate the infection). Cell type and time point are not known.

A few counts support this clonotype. CDR3 protein: CASTQALGQETQYF. CDR3 coding DNA: TGTGCCAGCACGCAGGCCCTGGGGCAAGAGACCCAGTACTTC. The gene calls are TRBV28 and TRBJ2-5; D not resolved. CDR3 size: 14 residues. Between the trimmed V and J ends, which lost 7 bases and 2 bases, there was a span of 14 bases. CDR1 is MDHEN and CDR2 is SYDVKM in the germline V gene.

CDR3 nucleotides: TGCATGCTCCGGGACCGATCCTACGAGCAGTACTTC. This encodes CMLRDRSYEQYF. The J gene is TRBJ2-7, the V gene TRBV20-1, with D perhaps assigned TRBD1 or TRBD2 (5 bases each). Germline values: CDR1 DFQATT, CDR2 SNEGSKA (reference sequence). This CDR3 is 12 amino acids long.

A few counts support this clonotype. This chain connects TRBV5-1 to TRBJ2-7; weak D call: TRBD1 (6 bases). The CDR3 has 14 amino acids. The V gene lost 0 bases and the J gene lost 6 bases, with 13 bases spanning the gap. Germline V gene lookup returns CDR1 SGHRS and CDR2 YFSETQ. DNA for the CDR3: TGCGCCAGCAGCTTGGATCCTGGGGGCGGCGAGCAGTACGTC. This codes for CASSLDPGGGEQYV.

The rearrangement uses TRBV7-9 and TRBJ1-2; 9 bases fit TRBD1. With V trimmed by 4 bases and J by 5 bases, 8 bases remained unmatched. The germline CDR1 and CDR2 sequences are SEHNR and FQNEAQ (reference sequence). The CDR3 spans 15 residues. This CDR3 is CASSSADRGPYGYTF. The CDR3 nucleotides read TGTGCCAGCAGCTCGGCGGACAGGGGCCCGTATGGCTACACCTTC.

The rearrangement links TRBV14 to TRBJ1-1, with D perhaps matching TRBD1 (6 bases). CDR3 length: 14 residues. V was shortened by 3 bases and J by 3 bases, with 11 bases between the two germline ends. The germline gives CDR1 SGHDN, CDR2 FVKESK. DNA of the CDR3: TGTGCCAGCAGCCATAGGGGGTGGTACACTGAAGCTTTCTTT. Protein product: CASSHRGWYTEAFF.